This T cell receptor (beta chain) was sequenced during a study of cytomegalovirus exposure and HLA in healthy donors listed by TCRdb under 2017. Background on the whole study: The roughly 700 repertoires of the first cohort and the roughly 120 validation repertoires were produced on the same platform, according to a later analysis. The study aimed to test whether cataloging public T cell receptors could reveal signatures of past pathogen exposure. Along with the approximately 700-subject first cohort, a separate validation cohort of about 110 different subjects was used. The study combined high-throughput TCR immunosequencing, statistical association of individual TCRs with disease status, and machine learning to predict cytomegalovirus infection status. The research as a whole found: In both the original and validation cohorts, the classifier was reported to diagnose cytomegalovirus status with high specificity and sensitivity. The authors suggested that the approach could potentially be extended to other disease states and immunological phenotypes. In the study, 150 to 200 TCR beta chains were listed as associated with cytomegalovirus. Three of the identified cytomegalovirus-associated TCR beta chains were confirmed in vitro to be specific for cytomegalovirus antigens. Across donors, most TCR sequences were observed very rarely, whereas some public TCRs were present in many individuals. Of the cluster scores, 85% to 95% were above 0 in a later analysis, which found that TCRs clustered in the first cohort also tended to co-occur in the 95 to 150 validation repertoires. All 120 or so repertoires were used to score co-occurrence in the validation cohort in a later analysis, because that analysis had no HLA typing for the cohort.

The donors were included in the validation cohort of around 120 subjects, a group kept apart from the 666-subject first cohort. In the case of this clone: It lacks a known antigen. Per-base quality was not reported, and no clone a single base away is much larger than it.

Libraries were constructed by the immunoSEQ multiplex PCR assay. As for the authors' bioinformatics: A statistical classification framework was built to diagnose cytomegalovirus status from the catalog of TCR beta chain sequences. TCRdb took this table from immuneACCESS and kept in-frame rearrangements with V and J called. Such tables lack part of the clones; where checked against another copy, unresolved V genes explain under half of the gap, and the rest is unexplained. Clone size and V and J calls were adopted from that table, with D and trimming inferred from the DNA. This sample comprises about 140,000 clones, approximately 94% of them detected only once. The top ten clones comprise about 1.7% of the sample. Based on the germline V gene (reference sequence), the CDR1 and CDR2 sequences are MNHEY and SMNVEV. The CDR3 numbers 15 residues from cysteine through phenylalanine. Only the CDR3 portion is preserved as DNA: 45 bases, with reading frame beginning at the first base. Germline trimming: 6 bases from V, 3 bases from J; junction bases outside gene matches: 7.

This sequence uses TRBV27 and TRBJ2-1, and 8 junction bases match TRBD2. This receptor was identified in a man younger than 35 in good health and CMV-seropositive. Sequencing input: PBMCs. CDR3 sequence: CASRGREGLYNEQFF. The nucleotides read TGTGCCAGCAGGGGCCGGGAGGGCCTCTACAATGAGCAGTTCTTC.